This T cell receptor beta chain is drawn from a study of OX40 agonist ivuxolimab in advanced cancers. Study at large: Prior therapy, whether anti-PD-1, anti-PD-L1 or anti-CTLA-4, was allowed, and roughly 41% had some. Findings of the study overall: Researchers report that CD8+ T cells had, on average, more expanded clones than CD4+.

Trimming pared 2 bases from V and 2 bases from J, leaving 9 bases between. This CDR3 comprises 13 residues. The germline gives CDR1 GTSNPN, CDR2 SVGIG (reference sequence). Data came from immunoSEQ multiplex PCR; TCRdb stores just in-frame clones and leaves some out. The sample consists of approximately 91,000 clones, around 87% of them appearing once. Blood got drawn at baseline, again on cycle 4 day 1, and then on cycle 7 day 1. This clone was seen more than once but under ten times. Antigen: not known. The clonotype comes from an adult with an advanced solid tumor such as melanoma, head and neck, liver or kidney cancer. The V gene is TRBV30, the J gene TRBJ1-2; D possibly corresponds to TRBD1 (5 bases). The material was CD4+ or CD8+ T cells sorted from blood, obtained in a trial of the OX40 agonist ivuxolimab. In nucleotides, the CDR3 is TGTGCCTGGAGTCTTGGGGGAAACTATGGCTACACCTTC. This encodes CAWSLGGNYGYTF.